This TCR beta chain was documented in a study of cytomegalovirus exposure and HLA in healthy donors. Broader study findings: Researchers catalogued around 150 TCR beta chains as cytomegalovirus-associated. Presence/absence results assume similar sequencing depth per donor, which may not hold.

This clone was recorded a few times. Antigen: not known. PCR primers comprised 60 Vbeta and 13 Jbeta primers. The method was immunoSEQ multiplex PCR; TCRdb's version includes in-frame clones alone and lacks a portion of them. The sample includes approximately 140,000 clones, 79% seen only once; the top ten take 5% to 6.5%. The material sequenced was PBMCs. The receptor was isolated from a man aged 45 to 65 in good health and CMV-seropositive.

CDR3 loop: CATSREQEDYGYTF. DNA of the CDR3: TGTGCCACCAGCAGAGAACAGGAAGACTATGGCTACACCTTC. The chain couples TRBV15 to TRBJ1-2; D is perhaps TRBD1 (5 bases). Trimming left V 0 bases short and J 3 bases short, with 8 bases between. The CDR3 runs 14 residues. CDR1 is LNHNV and CDR2 is YYDKDF in the germline V gene (reference sequence).